This T cell receptor (beta chain) was observed in a study of cytomegalovirus exposure and HLA in healthy donors. Study-level information: About 85 million unique TCR sequences came from HLA-typed donors in an early release. Study-level points and caveats: Usually a TCR sequence was rare, but some public TCRs were found in many donors.

A multiplex PCR was run with 60 Vbeta primers and 13 Jbeta primers. TCRdb's copy holds only in-frame clones and misses some; the assay was immunoSEQ multiplex PCR. Of under 150,000 clones listed, more than 60% are singletons. Participants comprised healthy donors of bone marrow. With regard to this clone: No antigen is known for it.

What was sequenced was PBMCs. The clonotype was recovered from a man in his thirties or forties in good health and CMV-seronegative.

The CDR3 region is CASSPGQGETGELFF. The CDR3 bases are TGTGCCAGCTCACCGGGACAGGGGGAAACCGGGGAGCTGTTTTTT. J is TRBJ2-2 and V is TRBV18; 11 nucleotides match TRBD1. Germline CDR1 is KGHSH and CDR2 is LQKENI. The J segment lost 5 bases and the V segment lost 3 bases, leaving 2 bases of the junction unmatched. This CDR3 has 15 amino acids.